Shown below are 26 T cell receptor beta chains from a single sample sequenced in a study of blood T cell repertoires in COVID-19. The repertoire was sequenced with immunoSEQ multiplex PCR; TCRdb's copy has only in-frame clones and lacks some. The sample records 120,000 to 150,000 clones, about 91% being singletons. The sample taken for sequencing was peripheral blood. These receptors came from a human donor in a cohort sampled during active COVID-19.

V usage is TRBV7-2 and J usage is TRBJ2-7; TRBD1 matches at 11 bases. Germline V lookup: CDR1 SGHTA, CDR2 FQGNSA. The CDR3 spans 15 residues. The J segment lost 3 bases and the V segment lost 7 bases, leaving 8 bases of the junction unmatched. The DNA for the CDR3 is TGTGCCAGCACCCCCGGACAGGGGGCTTACTACGAGCAGTACTTC. Its protein is CASTPGQGAYYEQYF.

The rearrangement uses TRBV11-2 and TRBJ1-1, with 7 bases lining up with TRBD1. Germline assignment: CDR1 SGHAT and CDR2 FQNNGV. The CDR3 has 15 amino acids. V lost 2 bases, J lost 1 base, and 4 bases stayed unmatched. CDR3 sequence (DNA): TGTGCCAGCAGCTTACAGGGGGTCGCGAACACTGAAGCTTTCTTT. This encodes CASSLQGVANTEAFF.

A single count supports this clone. The chain links TRBV6-2 or TRBV6-3 to TRBJ2-7; D is ambiguous. V gave up 4 bases and J gave up 4 bases, with 5 bases separating them. The CDR3 extends over 11 amino acids. Looked up from germline, CDR1 is MNHEY and CDR2 is SVGEGT. CDR3 bases: TGTGCCAGCAGTTCCCGTTACGAGCAGTACTTC. Protein: CASSSRYEQYF.

The genes are TRBV27 and TRBJ2-7, with 7 bases aligning to TRBD1. The germline CDR1 and CDR2 sequences are MNHEY and SMNVEV (reference sequence). Trimming cost V 5 bases and J 2 bases; bases outside gene matches: 3. The CDR3 contains 13 residues. This chain's CDR3 is CASSADRAYEQYF. CDR3 coding DNA: TGTGCCAGCAGTGCAGACAGGGCCTACGAGCAGTACTTC.

V is TRBV7-9 and J is TRBJ2-7; tentatively, D is TRBD2 (5 bases). The CDR3 is made up of 11 amino acids. With 5 bases removed from V and 3 bases from J, the gap between germline ends came to 5 bases. Looked up from germline, CDR1 is SEHNR and CDR2 is FQNEAQ (reference sequence). The CDR3 DNA reads as TGTGCCAGCAGCGGGAGCTACGAGCAGTACTTC. Residues: CASSGSYEQYF.

This chain links TRBV3-1 (or the pseudogene TRBV3-2) with TRBJ2-2; 12 bases match TRBD2. J was trimmed by 5 bases and V by 6 bases; bases with no gene match: 4. The CDR3 sequence is 15 residues long. The germline gives CDR1 LGHDT, CDR2 YNNKEL (reference sequence). CDR3 sequence reads: CASRPSGGGTGELFF. DNA of the CDR3: TGTGCCAGCAGGCCTAGCGGGGGGGGTACCGGGGAGCTGTTTTTT.

The chain combines TRBV5-4 with TRBJ2-6; D gene unclear. Germline V CDR1 and CDR2: SGHNT, YYREEE (reference sequence). V dropped 0 bases and J dropped 1 base, with 2 bases sitting between them. CDR3 length: 14 residues. The CDR3 nucleotides are TGTGCCAGCAGCTTGGCATCTGGGGCCAACGTCCTGACTTTC. Translating it yields CASSLASGANVLTF.

The V call is TRBV27, the J call TRBJ1-1; the D is unclear. The CDR3 is made up of 14 amino acids. Trimming took off 0 bases at V and 5 bases at J, with 10 bases between the two ends. Germline values: CDR1 MNHEY, CDR2 SMNVEV (reference sequence). CDR3: CASSLSGTVTEAFF. As DNA, the CDR3 is TGTGCCAGCAGTTTATCCGGAACAGTTACTGAAGCTTTCTTT.

The V gene is TRBV29-1, the J gene TRBJ1-2; TRBD1 aligns across 11 bases. The germline V gene encodes CDR1 SQVTM and CDR2 ANQGSEA. This CDR3 is 17 amino acids long. V gave up 3 bases and J gave up 3 bases; unmatched junction bases: 12. Written as DNA, the CDR3 is TGCAGCGTTGACCCCGGGACAGGGGGGTGGCTAGACTATGGCTACACCTTC. Its translation: CSVDPGTGGWLDYGYTF.

The genes are TRBV7-2 and TRBJ1-4; 7 bases map to TRBD1. The CDR3 contains 14 residues. The junction had 7 bases not matched to a gene; V was cut back by 3 bases and J by 9 bases. Per germline, CDR1 SGHTA and CDR2 FQGNSA. The CDR3, as DNA: TGTGCCAGCAGCTTCGACAGGGTCAATCAAAAACTGTTTTTT. Protein product: CASSFDRVNQKLFF.

This sequence joins TRBV6-5 and TRBJ1-3; TRBD1 agrees at 8 bases. Germline V gives CDR1 MNHEY, CDR2 SVGAGI. The CDR3 runs to 15 residues. The V segment lost 6 bases and the J segment 4 bases; nucleotides outside the gene matches: 8. CDR3 bases: TGTGCCAGCAGGTCCCAGGGGGCGAAGGGAAACACCATATATTTT. Protein: CASRSQGAKGNTIYF.

The chain joins TRBV6-6 to TRBJ2-7; maybe TRBD2 (6 bases). The CDR3 extends over 16 amino acids. CDR1 and CDR2 (germline): MNHNY, SVGAGI (reference sequence). Deletions cut 2 bases from V and 1 base from J, with 15 bases between. The DNA of the CDR3 is TGTGCCAGCAGTTACGGCCAGGGAGGAAAATCCTACGAGCAGTACTTC. The encoded protein is CASSYGQGGKSYEQYF.

V gene TRBV5-1 combines with J gene TRBJ2-3, with TRBD2 matching 9 bases. The junction had 3 bases not matched to a gene; V was cut back by 1 base and J by 3 bases. The CDR3 is made up of 15 amino acids. CDR1 SGHRS and CDR2 YFSETQ come from the germline V gene. CDR3 region: CASSLWLAGTDTQYF. The CDR3 DNA is TGCGCCAGCAGCTTGTGGCTAGCGGGGACAGATACGCAGTATTTT.

The J gene is TRBJ2-5, the V gene TRBV5-1; 7 nucleotides line up with TRBD1. The germline CDR1 and CDR2 sequences are SGHRS and YFSETQ. The CDR3 consists of 14 residues. V lost 2 bases and J lost 2; bases outside the gene matches: 3. Here the CDR3 reads CASSLDRAQETQYF. Here the CDR3 DNA reads TGCGCCAGCAGCTTAGACAGGGCGCAAGAGACCCAGTACTTC.

The chain uses TRBV6-4 and TRBJ1-6; TRBD1 aligns across 7 bases. The V and J ends lost 5 bases and 9 bases, in that order; junction bases with no gene match: 4. Germline values: CDR1 MRHNA, CDR2 SNTAGT. The CDR3 has 13 amino acids. The CDR3 here is CASSQDRLSPLHF. In DNA form, the CDR3 reads TGTGCCAGCAGTCAGGACAGGCTTTCACCCCTCCACTTT.

This clone appeared many times. The CDR3 DNA sequence: TGTGCCAGCAGCTCGGGGACCTCTCCGGGACTAGCCGTCTATGAGCAGTTCTTC. This sequence encodes CASSSGTSPGLAVYEQFF. The chain has TRBV13 and TRBJ2-1; 9 nucleotides match TRBD2. The V gene's germline CDR1 is PRHDT and CDR2 FYEKMQ (reference sequence). The CDR3 contains 18 residues. V lost 4 bases, J lost 8 bases, and 18 bases stayed unmatched.

With respect to this clone: This sample also contains other DNA sequences that code for the same CDR3. The V gene is TRBV12-3 or TRBV12-4, the J gene TRBJ1-5; D not certain. V was cut by 3 bases and J by 4 bases, with 7 bases left in between. The CDR3 runs to 13 residues. CDR3 coding DNA: TGTGCCAGCAGTTTGACGGGGAATCAGCCCCAGCATTTT. It encodes CASSLTGNQPQHF.

The CDR3 DNA is TGTGCCAGCACCCCCGGGACAGGGGGCGAGCAGTACTTC. It encodes CASTPGTGGEQYF. The chain recombines TRBV18 with TRBJ2-7; TRBD1 aligns across 11 bases. After removal of 8 bases from V and 6 bases from J, the junction contained 6 bases not matched to a gene. There are 13 residues in the CDR3. Germline-derived CDR1 and CDR2 are KGHSH and LQKENI.

The chain is built from TRBV3-1 (or the pseudogene TRBV3-2) and TRBJ2-2; TRBD1 matches at 8 bases. Trimming took 4 bases from V and 6 from J; bases not matched to a gene: 4. CDR1 is LGHDT and CDR2 is YNNKEL in the germline V gene (reference sequence). CDR3 length: 14 amino acids. The CDR3 protein is CASSRTGRPGELFF. The CDR3 nucleotides are TGTGCCAGCAGCCGGACAGGGAGGCCCGGGGAGCTGTTTTTT.

This clone was picked up a small number of times. V is TRBV30 and J is TRBJ1-1; 10 bases match TRBD1. Germline V gene lookup returns CDR1 GTSNPN and CDR2 SVGIG (reference sequence). Losses at the gene ends were 2 bases for V and 1 base for J; bases not matched to a gene: 1. The CDR3 is 14 residues long. DNA for the CDR3: TGTGCCTGGAGTAGGACAGGGGGGAACACTGAAGCTTTCTTT. It encodes CAWSRTGGNTEAFF.

CDR3 bases: TGTGCCAGCAGCAGGGGTGGGACAGATACGCAGTATTTT. Protein product: CASSRGGTDTQYF. The V and J genes are TRBV3-1 (or the pseudogene TRBV3-2) and TRBJ2-3, with D maybe TRBD1 (5 bases). The CDR3 runs 13 residues. Trimming cost V 5 bases and J 3 bases, with 9 bases left between them. Looked up from germline, CDR1 is LGHDT and CDR2 is YNNKEL (reference sequence).

The chain combines TRBV7-6 with TRBJ1-1; D not resolved. The CDR3 runs to 15 residues. Germline V gives CDR1 SGHVS, CDR2 FNYEAQ. V shed 6 bases and J shed 2 bases, with 16 bases lying between them. The CDR3 spells CASSSWPRNNTEAFF. In nucleotides, the CDR3 is TGTGCCAGCAGTTCATGGCCCAGAAACAACACTGAAGCTTTCTTT.

The chain couples TRBV6-5 to TRBJ2-3; 7 nucleotides match TRBD1. The CDR3 is made up of 16 amino acids. Germline assignment: CDR1 MNHEY and CDR2 SVGAGI. With V trimmed by 4 bases and J by 3 bases, 10 bases remained unmatched. The CDR3 bases are TGTGCCAGCAGTTCCGGCCTAAGACAGGGAACAGATACGCAGTATTTT. As protein: CASSSGLRQGTDTQYF.

The chain employs TRBV4-1 and TRBJ2-7; TRBD1 matches at 7 bases. The CDR3 is 14 residues long. The trim removed 1 base at V and 4 bases at J, leaving 4 bases unmatched. The V gene's germline CDR1 is MGHRA and CDR2 YSYEKL. The CDR3 is CASSQAGQNYEQYF. DNA for the CDR3: TGCGCCAGCAGCCAAGCGGGACAGAATTACGAGCAGTACTTC.

The chain has TRBV29-1 and TRBJ2-7; maybe TRBD1 (5 bases). V was shortened by 3 bases and J by 2 bases, with 11 bases between the two germline ends. The germline gives CDR1 SQVTM, CDR2 ANQGSEA. This CDR3 comprises 13 residues. CDR3 coding DNA: TGCAGCGTTGAGAAGGACACCACCTACGAGCAGTACTTC. This encodes CSVEKDTTYEQYF.

The chain carries TRBV3-1 (or the pseudogene TRBV3-2) and TRBJ2-4; 8 bases are a match to TRBD1. This CDR3 has 13 residues. Germline V gene data show CDR1 as LGHDT and CDR2 as YNNKEL (reference sequence). V lost 5 bases to trimming and J lost 5 bases; unmatched junction nucleotides: 2. The chain's CDR3 is CASSIRGQNIQYF. The DNA for the CDR3 is TGTGCCAGCAGCATCAGGGGGCAAAACATTCAGTACTTC.